The 22 T cell receptor beta chains presented below share a single source sample, sequenced in a study of T cell repertoires in cytomegalovirus infection. From the reads, TCRdb called clonotypes with MiXCR, one entry per CDR3 protein. The sample has about 230,000 distinct CDR3 sequences; 22% are singletons. Sequenced material: CD8+ T cells from PBMCs. These receptors were collected from a human donor in good health (CMV status not recorded). Some clones in this sample may be carry-over from other donors' samples.

The chain carries TRBV6-1 and TRBJ1-1; D may be TRBD1 (5 bases). Germline V gives CDR1 MNHNS, CDR2 SASEGT. The CDR3 is 16 residues long. Between the trimmed V and J ends, which lost 6 bases and 1 base, there was a span of 18 bases. The CDR3 sequence: CASSRPPLGPNTEAFF. The DNA for the CDR3 is TGTGCCAGCAGCCGCCCCCCATTGGGGCCGAACACTGAAGCTTTCTTT.

This clonotype was seen just once. This CDR3 reads CASSSHPGQMNTEAFF. DNA of the CDR3: TGTGCCAGCAGTTCTCACCCCGGACAAATGAACACTGAAGCTTTCTTT. The chain is built from TRBV6-6 and TRBJ1-1, with D tentatively TRBD1 (5 bases). There are 16 residues in the CDR3. Trimming shortened V by 4 bases and J by 0 bases, and 15 bases separated the two germline ends. In germline, CDR1 is MNHNY, CDR2 SVGAGI (reference sequence).

The V call is TRBV12-3 or TRBV12-4, the J call TRBJ2-1; possibly TRBD2 for D (5 bases). The CDR3 runs to 11 residues. The germline V and J ends were trimmed by 5 bases and 9 bases, with 8 bases remaining between them. The CDR3 DNA reads as TGTGCCAGCAGTCCTGGAGGTGAGCAGTTCTTC. Its translation: CASSPGGEQFF.

The genes are TRBV6-2 or TRBV6-3 and TRBJ1-1; D is unresolved. Germline CDR1 MNHEY, CDR2 SVGEGT. Trimming took off 7 bases at V and 8 bases at J, with 20 bases between the two ends. CDR3 length equals 14 residues. CDR3 sequence reads: CASTPVRIRAEAFF. The CDR3, as DNA: TGTGCCAGCACCCCCGTGCGGATCCGGGCCGAAGCTTTCTTT.

This clonotype was observed a few times. The CDR3 here is CASSDRRTYEQYF. CDR3 sequence (DNA): TGTGCCAGCAGTGATCGTCGCACCTACGAGCAGTACTTC. The V and J genes are TRBV5-6 and TRBJ2-7; D gene uncertain. CDR3 length equals 13 residues. V lost 5 bases and J lost 2, with 11 bases in between. The germline V gene has CDR1 SGHDT and CDR2 YYEEEE. The entire variable domain, with the rest obtained from reference TRBV5-6 and TRBJ2-7, is as follows: DAGVTQSPTHLIKTRGQQVTLRCSPKSGHDTVSWYQQALGQGPQFIFQYYEEEERQRGNFPDRFSGHQFPNYSSELNVNALLLGDSALYLCASSDRRTYEQYFGPGTRLTVT.

The table lists this clonotype with many counts. The chain uses TRBV7-8 and TRBJ1-1; a possible D gene is TRBD1 (5 bases). The V gene lost 1 base and the J gene lost 11 bases, with 8 bases spanning the gap. This CDR3 spans 11 amino acids. From germline, CDR1 is SGHVS and CDR2 FQNEAQ. In DNA, the CDR3 is TGTGCCAGCAGCTTAGGCAGGGAGGCTTTCTTT. Its protein is CASSLGREAFF.

This chain links TRBV15 with TRBJ2-1, with 8 nucleotides matching TRBD1. This CDR3 contains 16 residues. The V gene end was trimmed by 0 bases and the J gene end by 3 bases; junction bases not matched to a gene: 4. In germline, CDR1 is LNHNV, CDR2 YYDKDF (reference sequence). The CDR3 bases are TGTGCCACCAGCAGAGAGCTGACAGGGGACTACAATGAGCAGTTCTTC. This gives the protein CATSRELTGDYNEQFF.

The chain recombines TRBV20-1 with TRBJ2-1, with D hard to call. Germline assignment: CDR1 DFQATT and CDR2 SNEGSKA (reference sequence). The CDR3 loop spans 11 amino acids. V lost 6 bases to trimming and J lost 10 bases, with 13 bases between them. CDR3: CSAPGGIEQFF. The CDR3 nucleotides are TGCAGTGCCCCCGGCGGCATCGAGCAGTTCTTC.

This chain connects TRBV5-1 to TRBJ1-5; D uncertain. The CDR3 is 13 residues long. The germline CDR1 and CDR2 sequences are SGHRS and YFSETQ. The V end lost 5 bases, the J end lost 3 bases, and 9 bases lay between the germline ends. CDR3 region: CASSIRANQPQHF. For the CDR3, the DNA is TGCGCCAGCAGTATTCGGGCCAATCAGCCCCAGCATTTT.

The chain is built from TRBV6-8 and TRBJ1-1; 7 nucleotides agree with TRBD1. The CDR3 contains 16 residues. V was pared by 2 bases and J by 1 base, with 7 bases of the junction left unmatched. The germline V gene encodes CDR1 MNHGY and CDR2 SAAAGT. As DNA, the CDR3 is TGTGCCAGCAGTTACACGACGGGACAGCAGAACACTGAAGCTTTCTTT. This translates into CASSYTTGQQNTEAFF.

The genes are TRBV2 and TRBJ2-2; TRBD2 agrees at 9 bases. V lost 7 bases and J lost 2; bases outside the gene matches: 8. Germline assignment: CDR1 SNHLY and CDR2 FYNNEI. The CDR3 loop spans 16 amino acids. CDR3 sequence reads: CASTKETSGNTGELFF. As DNA, the CDR3 is TGTGCCAGCACCAAGGAGACTAGCGGTAACACCGGGGAGCTGTTTTTT.

This clonotype has at least ten counts. The chain couples TRBV7-2 to TRBJ2-1, with 8 bases that match TRBD1. Losses at the gene ends were 8 bases for V and 0 bases for J; bases not matched to a gene: 6. The V gene's germline CDR1 is SGHTA and CDR2 FQGNSA. There are 15 residues in the CDR3. The CDR3 loop reads CASYWTGSSYNEQFF. The CDR3 nucleotides are TGTGCCAGCTACTGGACAGGGTCCTCCTACAATGAGCAGTTCTTC.

To note about this clonotype: The junction shows a germline mismatch at one end, possibly a read error. This chain joins TRBV11-2 and TRBJ1-2; the D is unclear. Germline lookup yields CDR1 SGHAT and CDR2 FQNNGV. There are 15 residues in the CDR3. The CDR3 region has the DNA TGTGCCAGCAGCTTAAGATCGAACCTCAACTATGTCTACACCTTC. Its translation: CASSLRSNLNYVYTF.

This clonotype occurred a few times. The J gene is TRBJ1-2, the V gene TRBV28; no definite D call. Germline values: CDR1 MDHEN, CDR2 SYDVKM. The CDR3 covers 15 residues. V gave up 4 bases and J gave up 4 bases, with 16 bases separating them. CDR3 nucleotides: TGTGCCAGCAGTTCCGGACTGAAGGGTCCCTATGGCTACACCTTC. Translated: CASSSGLKGPYGYTF.

This clonotype appeared a few times. The V and J genes are TRBV28 and TRBJ1-3; D is unresolved. Germline loops: CDR1 MDHEN, CDR2 SYDVKM. V lost 3 bases and J lost 0, with 9 bases in between. CDR3 size: 15 residues. The CDR3 bases are TGTGCCAGCAGTTTTGTGGGAGCCTCTGGAAACACCATATATTTT. Encoded protein: CASSFVGASGNTIYF.

This clonotype was recorded at least ten times. The gene calls are TRBV5-6 and TRBJ2-3, with TRBD2 matching over 13 bases. With 0 bases clipped from V and 0 bases from J, the junction kept 7 bases outside the gene matches. CDR1 and CDR2 from the germline V gene are SGHDT and YYEEEE. This CDR3 has 19 amino acids. DNA for the CDR3: TGTGCCAGCAGCTTGGGCGGACTAGCGGGGGCCTTTAGCACAGATACGCAGTATTTT. Residues: CASSLGGLAGAFSTDTQYF.

In this sample, this clonotype turned up many times. The V call is TRBV6-1, the J call TRBJ1-5, with D unresolved. V lost 5 bases and J lost 2, with 7 bases in between. The germline CDR1 and CDR2 sequences are MNHNS and SASEGT. CDR3 size: 13 residues. CDR3 sequence (DNA): TGTGCCAGCAGTTATGGAGGCAATCAGCCCCAGCATTTT. It yields the protein CASSYGGNQPQHF.

This chain joins TRBV10-3 and TRBJ2-7; perhaps TRBD2 as D (5 bases). Trimming took 3 bases from V and 1 from J, leaving 10 bases between them. The CDR3 is 14 amino acids. CDR1 is ENHRY, CDR2 SYGVKD, per germline. The DNA for the CDR3 is TGTGCCATCAGTGATTCGTCGGGATCCTACGAGCAGTACTTC. The encoded protein is CAISDSSGSYEQYF.

The chain employs TRBV14 and TRBJ2-7; perhaps TRBD2 as D (6 bases). Trimming pared 1 base from V and 4 bases from J, leaving 11 bases between. The germline gives CDR1 SGHDN, CDR2 FVKESK. The CDR3 has 14 residues. In DNA form, the CDR3 reads TGTGCCAGCAGCCAAGGGGTTAGCGGATACGAGCAGTACTTC. It yields the protein CASSQGVSGYEQYF.

This clonotype was seen at least ten times. J is TRBJ1-1 and V is TRBV7-6; 9 bases are a match to TRBD1. The CDR3 is made up of 16 amino acids. Germline lookup yields CDR1 SGHVS and CDR2 FNYEAQ. The V and J ends lost 4 bases and 5 bases, in that order; junction bases with no gene match: 11. CDR3 sequence: CASSSPLGQGQTEAFF. Here the CDR3 DNA reads TGTGCCAGCAGCTCGCCTCTGGGACAGGGTCAAACTGAAGCTTTCTTT.

The rearrangement links TRBV27 to TRBJ2-1; TRBD1 matches 7 bases. Germline V CDR1 and CDR2: MNHEY, SMNVEV (reference sequence). This CDR3 spans 15 amino acids. J was trimmed by 4 bases and V by 5 bases; bases with no gene match: 8. CDR3 loop: CASSPLTGTYNEQFF. In DNA form, the CDR3 reads TGTGCCAGCAGTCCACTGACAGGGACGTACAATGAGCAGTTCTTC.

In this sample, this clonotype turned up a few times. The CDR3 protein is CSVETWKVSGQATNTGELFF. The CDR3, as DNA: TGCAGCGTTGAGACCTGGAAAGTCTCGGGACAGGCTACGAACACCGGGGAGCTGTTTTTT. V is TRBV29-1 and J is TRBJ2-2; 8 bases map to TRBD1. The trim removed 3 bases at V and 0 bases at J, leaving 18 bases unmatched. Looked up from germline, CDR1 is SQVTM and CDR2 is ANQGSEA. This CDR3 contains 20 residues.